These T cell receptor beta chains were read from a single sample in a study of blood T cell repertoires in COVID-19. This table comes from immunoSEQ multiplex PCR, and its TCRdb copy is limited to in-frame clones, with some not included. This table has about 250,000 clones, about 88% appearing once. Sequenced material: PBMCs or T cells enriched from blood (not recorded which). Source of these receptors: a woman between 45 and 60 years old who had recovered from COVID-19. Both conserved end residues are part of each CDR3. The D gene is left open where the match is weak. The size entry is marked missing in some rows and otherwise reads once, few, many or a size class.

TRBV20-1	TRBD2	.	TRBJ2-1	CSAFGAGVVFF	TGCAGTGCTTTCGGAGCGGGAGTGGTGTTCTTC
TRBV4-1	TRBD1	.	TRBJ1-5	CASTPDRTGLYQPQHF	TGCGCCAGCACCCCAGACAGGACAGGCCTCTATCAGCCCCAGCATTTT
TRBV6-4	.	.	TRBJ2-1	CASSDSAVQTYNEQFF	TGTGCCAGCAGTGACTCAGCCGTACAGACCTACAATGAGCAGTTCTTC
TRBV28	TRBD2	.	TRBJ2-3	CASSSPGGSGDTQYF	TGTGCCAGCAGTTCCCCTGGCGGGAGTGGAGATACGCAGTATTTT
TRBV4-1	TRBD1	few	TRBJ1-2	CASSQGDRPNYGYTF	TGCGCCAGCAGCCAAGGGGACAGGCCTAACTATGGCTACACCTTC
TRBV6-5	.	.	TRBJ1-1	CASSYGRRTEAFF	TGTGCCAGCAGTTATGGCAGGCGTACTGAAGCTTTCTTT
TRBV6-5	TRBD1	.	TRBJ1-2	CASGGQGMSPYGYTF	TGTGCCAGCGGGGGACAGGGAATGTCTCCATATGGCTACACCTTC
TRBV2	TRBD1	.	TRBJ1-1	CASRGGQVYTEAFF	TGTGCCAGCAGGGGTGGACAGGTCTACACTGAAGCTTTCTTT
TRBV5-1	TRBD2	.	TRBJ2-6	CASRLGGLRASGANVLTF	TGCGCCAGCAGGTTGGGGGGACTAAGGGCGTCTGGGGCCAACGTCCTGACTTTC
TRBV5-6	TRBD1	.	TRBJ1-1	CASSWDRDTEAFF	TGTGCCAGCAGCTGGGACAGGGACACTGAAGCTTTCTTT
TRBV27	TRBD2	.	TRBJ2-1	CASSLTLGLAAHNEQFF	TGTGCCAGCAGTTTAACCCTAGGGCTAGCGGCTCACAATGAGCAGTTCTTC
TRBV7-2	.	.	TRBJ2-5	CASSPGRGETQYF	TGTGCCAGCAGCCCGGGACGGGGGGAGACCCAGTACTTC
TRBV12-3/TRBV12-4	.	.	TRBJ2-5	CASRLAETQYF	TGTGCCAGCAGACTAGCCGAGACCCAGTACTTC
TRBV5-1	.	.	TRBJ1-1	CASSFAPGTEAFF	TGCGCCAGCAGCTTCGCACCCGGGACAGAAGCTTTCTTT
TRBV7-9	.	.	TRBJ1-3	CASSSQAPGNTIYF	TGTGCCAGCAGCTCTCAGGCTCCTGGAAACACCATATATTTT
TRBV28	TRBD2	.	TRBJ2-7	CASSGSGSHEQYF	TGTGCCAGCAGTGGCAGCGGGAGCCACGAGCAGTACTTC
TRBV6-5	.	.	TRBJ1-2	CASSSPGQNYGYTF	TGTGCCAGCAGTTCACCGGGACAAAACTATGGCTACACCTTC
TRBV28	.	once	TRBJ2-7	CASSLVGYEQYF	TGTGCCAGCAGTTTAGTCGGGTACGAGCAGTACTTC
TRBV9	TRBD2	.	TRBJ2-1	CASSVGLAGVNEQFF	TGTGCCAGCAGCGTAGGCTTGGCGGGAGTCAATGAGCAGTTCTTC
TRBV27	TRBD1	.	TRBJ2-5	CASSGLPGTGQETQYF	TGTGCCAGCAGTGGCCTCCCCGGGACAGGACAAGAGACCCAGTACTTC
TRBV6-2/TRBV6-3	TRBD2	.	TRBJ2-1	CASSYDRTRRYNEQFF	TGTGCCAGCAGTTACGATAGGACTAGGAGATACAATGAGCAGTTCTTC
TRBV9	.	.	TRBJ1-2	CASSVTPISDYGYTF	TGTGCCAGCAGCGTCACCCCAATTTCGGACTATGGCTACACCTTC
TRBV5-1	.	few	TRBJ2-1	CASSGLGSSYNEQFF	TGCGCCAGCAGCGGTCTAGGGAGCTCCTACAATGAGCAGTTCTTC
TRBV3-1/TRBV3-2	.	.	TRBJ2-1	CASSHTDGSSYNEQFF	TGTGCCAGCAGCCACACGGACGGGAGCTCCTACAATGAGCAGTTCTTC
TRBV6-2/TRBV6-3	.	.	TRBJ1-5	CASSPSGNGQPQHF	TGTGCCAGCAGTCCCTCAGGGAACGGTCAGCCCCAGCATTTT
TRBV28	TRBD1	.	TRBJ1-6	CASRSLGQGSSYNSPLHF	TGTGCCAGCAGGAGCCTCGGACAGGGAAGCTCCTATAATTCACCCCTCCACTTT
TRBV4-1	.	.	TRBJ2-2	CASSQDLLPLATAGELFF	TGCGCCAGCAGCCAAGATCTTCTTCCCCTAGCCACGGCCGGGGAGCTGTTTTTT
TRBV5-1	TRBD1	.	TRBJ2-1	CASSLSGQGGDEQFF	TGCGCCAGCAGCTTAAGTGGACAGGGAGGAGATGAGCAGTTCTTC
TRBV11-1	TRBD2	.	TRBJ2-1	CASSAAGRPIDEQFF	TGTGCCAGCAGCGCGGCCGGGAGGCCTATAGATGAGCAGTTCTTC
TRBV29-1	TRBD1	.	TRBJ2-7	CSVEDRETYEQYF	TGCAGCGTTGAGGACAGGGAAACCTACGAGCAGTACTTC
TRBV4-2	TRBD1	.	TRBJ1-2	CASSQTGANYGYTF	TGTGCCAGCAGCCAAACAGGGGCTAACTATGGCTACACCTTC
TRBV7-2	.	.	TRBJ2-5	CASSPRHGPETQYF	TGTGCCAGCAGCCCCAGACACGGCCCAGAGACCCAGTACTTC
TRBV11-2	.	.	TRBJ2-7	CASRSGFSYEQYF	TGTGCCAGCAGGTCAGGGTTCTCCTACGAGCAGTACTTC
TRBV11-2	.	once	TRBJ2-5	CASSLTTLETQYF	TGTGCCAGCAGCTTAACTACTCTGGAGACCCAGTACTTC
TRBV5-8	.	.	TRBJ2-3	CASSLLARTDTQYF	TGTGCCAGCAGCCTGCTGGCTAGAACAGATACGCAGTATTTT
TRBV7-2	TRBD1	.	TRBJ2-7	CASSPRGSGDEQYF	TGTGCCAGCAGCCCCAGGGGGTCCGGGGACGAGCAGTACTTC
TRBV18	.	.	TRBJ1-1	CASSPIDGGRGTEAFF	TGTGCCAGCTCACCAATTGACGGGGGGCGAGGCACTGAAGCTTTCTTT
TRBV5-4	TRBD1	.	TRBJ1-5	CASSTGTGVQPQHF	TGTGCCAGCAGCACCGGGACAGGGGTTCAGCCCCAGCATTTT
TRBV18	.	.	TRBJ2-7	CASSPLLSGTSYEQYF	TGTGCCAGCTCCCCGCTCCTTAGCGGAACCTCCTACGAGCAGTACTTC
TRBV20-1	.	.	TRBJ1-1	CSAPGNTEAFF	TGCAGTGCGCCCGGGAACACTGAAGCTTTCTTT
TRBV9	TRBD2	.	TRBJ2-1	CASSVALREGRNEQFF	TGTGCCAGCAGCGTAGCTCTGCGGGAGGGCCGGAATGAGCAGTTCTTC